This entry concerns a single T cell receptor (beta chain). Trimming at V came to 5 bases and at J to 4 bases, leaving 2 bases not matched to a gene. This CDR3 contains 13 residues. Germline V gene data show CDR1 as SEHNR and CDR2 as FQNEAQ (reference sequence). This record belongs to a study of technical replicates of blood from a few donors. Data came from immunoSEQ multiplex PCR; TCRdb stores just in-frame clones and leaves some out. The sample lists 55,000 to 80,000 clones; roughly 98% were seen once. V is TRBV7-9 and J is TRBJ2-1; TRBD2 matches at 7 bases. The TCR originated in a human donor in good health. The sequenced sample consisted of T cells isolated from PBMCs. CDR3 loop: CASSGGGYNEQFF. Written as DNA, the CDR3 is TGTGCCAGCAGCGGGGGGGGTTACAATGAGCAGTTCTTC.